The TCR beta chain described here comes from a study of T cells in narcolepsy. On the study more broadly: Patients with NT1 or NT2 and healthy control donors were enrolled.

Sequencing was performed with immunoSEQ multiplex PCR; in TCRdb, only in-frame clones are kept and a portion is missing. The sample consists of 25,000 to 30,000 clones, roughly 80% of them appearing once. Turning to this clone: What it recognizes is unknown.

Findings and limits, study-wide: Autoreactive clone sequences were missing from some blood memory CD4+ repertoires. HCRT-specific and TRIB2-specific autoreactive clonotypes appeared among same-patient CSF and blood CD4+ clonotypes. Autoreactive clonotypes reportedly recurred in blood of same and different patients, not controls.

The CDR3 runs to 13 residues. The germline CDR1 and CDR2 sequences are SGHRS and YFSETQ. The TCR sequence derives from a human donor in good health. The chain links TRBV5-1 to TRBJ2-5; the D call may be TRBD1 or TRBD2 (5 bases each). Near its end, the DNA agrees better with TRBJ2-7, so the J call may be wrong. The sample consisted of memory (CD45RA-) CD4+ T cells from blood. The CDR3 loop reads CASSLAEGLEQYF. DNA for the CDR3: TGCGCCAGCAGCTTGGCCGAGGGGCTCGAGCAGTACTTC.